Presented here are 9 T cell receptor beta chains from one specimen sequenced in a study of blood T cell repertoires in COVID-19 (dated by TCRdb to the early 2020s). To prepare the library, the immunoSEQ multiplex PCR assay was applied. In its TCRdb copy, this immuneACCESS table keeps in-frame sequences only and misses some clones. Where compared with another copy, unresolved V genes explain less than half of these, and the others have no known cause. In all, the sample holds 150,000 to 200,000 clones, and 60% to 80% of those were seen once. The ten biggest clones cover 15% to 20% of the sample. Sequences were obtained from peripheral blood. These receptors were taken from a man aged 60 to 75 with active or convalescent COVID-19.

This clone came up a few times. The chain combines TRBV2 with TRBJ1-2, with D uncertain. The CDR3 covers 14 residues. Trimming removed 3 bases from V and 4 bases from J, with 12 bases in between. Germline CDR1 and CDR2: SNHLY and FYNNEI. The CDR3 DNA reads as TGTGCCAGCAGTGAGGGAGGCGATGCCTATGGCTACACCTTC. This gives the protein CASSEGGDAYGYTF. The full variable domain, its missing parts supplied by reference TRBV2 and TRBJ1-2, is EPEVTQTPSHQVTQMGQEVILRCVPISNHLYFYWYRQILGQKVEFLVSFYNNEISEKSEIFDDQFSVERPDGSNFTLKIRSTKLEDSAMYFCASSEGGDAYGYTFGSGTRLTVV.

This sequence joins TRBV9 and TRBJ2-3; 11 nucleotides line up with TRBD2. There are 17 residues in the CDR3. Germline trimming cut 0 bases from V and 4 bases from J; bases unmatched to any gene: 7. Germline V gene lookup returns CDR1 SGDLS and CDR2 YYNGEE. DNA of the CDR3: TGTGCCAGCAGCGTAGCTAAACTAGCGGGAGTGCCAGATACGCAGTATTTT. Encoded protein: CASSVAKLAGVPDTQYF.

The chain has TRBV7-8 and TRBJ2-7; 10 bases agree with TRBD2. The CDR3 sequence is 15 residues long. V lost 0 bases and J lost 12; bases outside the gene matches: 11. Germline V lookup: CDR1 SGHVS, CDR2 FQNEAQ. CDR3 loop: CASSLASGRPSLSYF. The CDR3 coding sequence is TGTGCCAGCAGCTTAGCTAGCGGGAGGCCTTCCCTCTCGTACTTC.

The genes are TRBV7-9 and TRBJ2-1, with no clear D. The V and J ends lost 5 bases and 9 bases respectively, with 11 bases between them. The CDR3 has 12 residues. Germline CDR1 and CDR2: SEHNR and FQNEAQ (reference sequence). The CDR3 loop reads CASSPLSGEQFF. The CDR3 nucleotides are TGTGCCAGCAGCCCTCTTTCGGGTGAGCAGTTCTTC.

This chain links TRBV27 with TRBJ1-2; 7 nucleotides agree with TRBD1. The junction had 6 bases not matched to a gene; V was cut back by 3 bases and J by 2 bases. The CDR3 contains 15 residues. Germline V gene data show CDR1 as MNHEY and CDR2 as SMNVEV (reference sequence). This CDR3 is CASSFPDRENYGYTF. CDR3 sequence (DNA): TGTGCCAGCAGTTTCCCAGACAGGGAAAACTATGGCTACACCTTC.

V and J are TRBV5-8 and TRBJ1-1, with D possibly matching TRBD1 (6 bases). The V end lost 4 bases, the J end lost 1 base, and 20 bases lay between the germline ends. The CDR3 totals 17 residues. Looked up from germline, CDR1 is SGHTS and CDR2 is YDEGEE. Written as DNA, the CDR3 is TGTGCCAGCAGCCTGCGTCCCTGGACAGAGGGGAACACTGAAGCTTTCTTT. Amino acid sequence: CASSLRPWTEGNTEAFF.

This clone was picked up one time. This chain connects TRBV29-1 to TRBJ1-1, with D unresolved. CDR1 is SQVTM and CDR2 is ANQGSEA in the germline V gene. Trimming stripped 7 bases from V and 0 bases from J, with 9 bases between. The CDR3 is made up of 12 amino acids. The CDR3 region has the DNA TGCAGCGCCGAACAGTTGAACACTGAAGCTTTCTTT. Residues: CSAEQLNTEAFF. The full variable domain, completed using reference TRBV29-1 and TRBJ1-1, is SAVISQKPSRDICQRGTSLTIQCQVDSQVTMMFWYRQQPGQSLTLIATANQGSEATYESGFVIDKFPISRPNLTFSTLTVSNMSPEDSSIYLCSAEQLNTEAFFGQGTRLTVV.

The CDR3 region has the DNA TGCGCCAGCAGCTTCGGGAGCGGTGACACTGAAGCTTTCTTT. Residues: CASSFGSGDTEAFF. The chain combines TRBV5-1 with TRBJ1-1; D ambiguous. V lost 2 bases, J lost 3 bases, and 11 bases lay in between. Per the germline V gene, CDR1 is SGHRS and CDR2 is YFSETQ. This CDR3 is 14 amino acids long.

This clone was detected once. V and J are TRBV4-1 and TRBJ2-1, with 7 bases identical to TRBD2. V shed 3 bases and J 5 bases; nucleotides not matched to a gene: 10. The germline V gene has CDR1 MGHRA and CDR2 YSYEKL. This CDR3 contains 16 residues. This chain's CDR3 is CASSQLSSGINNEQFF. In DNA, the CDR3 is TGCGCCAGCAGCCAGCTCTCTAGCGGAATAAACAATGAGCAGTTCTTC.